This TCR beta chain originates from a study of OX40 agonist ivuxolimab in advanced cancers. Study as a whole: Dose-escalation subjects each had hepatocellular carcinoma, melanoma, renal cell or head and neck cancer. Partial response was recorded in three patients: one hepatocellular carcinoma and two cutaneous melanoma cases.

CDR3 length equals 16 residues. CDR1 SNHLY and CDR2 FYNNEI come from the germline V gene. V shed 5 bases, J shed 5 bases, and the junction held 11 bases outside the gene matches. A word on this clone: What it binds is unknown.

Measured with immunoSEQ multiplex PCR; TCRdb has only the in-frame clones, and not every one. This table holds roughly 60,000 clones, 80% to 95% found once. Findings and caveats of the study: On average, a greater number of expanded clones characterised CD8+ T cells relative to CD4+.

Sample: CD4+ or CD8+ T cells sorted from blood, taken in a trial of the OX40 agonist ivuxolimab. The sequence was collected from an adult with an advanced solid tumor such as melanoma, head and neck, liver or kidney cancer. The J gene is TRBJ1-4, the V gene TRBV2; 7 bases line up with TRBD1. CDR3 loop: CASSLTDRAVNEKLFF. The CDR3 bases are TGTGCCAGCAGTCTTACAGACAGGGCGGTAAATGAAAAACTGTTTTTT.